The 20 T cell receptor beta chains below come from one sample, sequenced in a study of OX40 agonist ivuxolimab in advanced cancers. Some clones are missing from TCRdb's copy, which holds only in-frame ones; the method was immunoSEQ multiplex PCR. The sample yields tens of thousands of clones, 80% to 85% seen once. The source was CD4+ or CD8+ T cells sorted from blood, collected in a trial of the OX40 agonist ivuxolimab. These receptors were taken from an adult with an advanced solid tumor such as melanoma, head and neck, liver or kidney cancer.

The chain uses TRBV19 and TRBJ1-1, with D possibly matching TRBD1 (6 bases). This CDR3 comprises 17 residues. Germline CDR1 is LNHDA and CDR2 is SQIVND (reference sequence). The V and J ends lost 4 bases and 0 bases respectively, with 18 bases between them. The CDR3 sequence is CASSTIWGAPMNTEAFF. Here the CDR3 DNA reads TGTGCCAGTAGTACTATCTGGGGGGCCCCGATGAACACTGAAGCTTTCTTT.

The gene calls are TRBV6-1 and TRBJ1-6; D is ambiguous. V lost 2 bases to trimming and J lost 6 bases, with 8 bases between them. The CDR3 extends over 14 amino acids. Germline CDR1 is MNHNS and CDR2 is SASEGT. In nucleotides, the CDR3 is TGTGCCAGCAGTGAAATGGGCGCTAATTCACCCCTCCACTTT. Its translation is CASSEMGANSPLHF.

This sequence joins TRBV9 and TRBJ1-1; 9 bases fit TRBD1. Germline V CDR1 and CDR2: SGDLS, YYNGEE. The J segment lost 6 bases and the V segment lost 0 bases, leaving 9 bases of the junction unmatched. The CDR3 has 16 amino acids. The CDR3 nucleotides are TGTGCCAGCAGCGTAGAACAGGGGGCGAGGAGAGCTGAAGCTTTCTTT. Protein product: CASSVEQGARRAEAFF.

The rearrangement links TRBV7-9 to TRBJ1-5; TRBD1 is a possible D gene (5 bases). Germline V gene sequence: CDR1 SEHNR, CDR2 FQNEAQ (reference sequence). The CDR3 length is 14 residues. The V end lost 5 bases, the J end lost 9 bases, and 17 bases lay between the germline ends. CDR3 in amino acids: CASSEGAAVGPQHF. For the CDR3, the DNA is TGTGCCAGCAGCGAAGGGGCCGCCGTAGGGCCCCAGCATTTT.

This rearrangement joins TRBV5-5 to TRBJ2-5; 10 bases agree with TRBD1. This CDR3 is built from 16 residues. J lost 3 bases, V lost 3 bases, and 8 bases had no gene match. CDR1 and CDR2 (germline): SGHKS, YYEKEE (reference sequence). The DNA of the CDR3 is TGTGCCAGCAGCTCGCCAGGGACAGGGGACGAAGAGACCCAGTACTTC. Amino acid sequence: CASSSPGTGDEETQYF.

The V gene is TRBV5-1, the J gene TRBJ2-7; D ambiguous. The CDR3 extends over 14 amino acids. Trimming took off 1 base at V and 5 bases at J, with 13 bases between the two ends. The V gene's germline CDR1 is SGHRS and CDR2 YFSETQ. CDR3 DNA: TGCGCCAGCAGCTTGTACGCGGCCGCCGACGAGCAGTACTTC. Protein: CASSLYAAADEQYF.

The rearrangement uses TRBV18 and TRBJ1-4, with TRBD1 as a possible D gene (5 bases). Germline-derived CDR1 and CDR2 are KGHSH and LQKENI. The germline V and J ends were trimmed by 6 bases and 5 bases, with 10 bases remaining between them. The CDR3 loop spans 13 amino acids. DNA for the CDR3: TGTGCCAGCTCGTTCGGGGCAAATGAAAAACTGTTTTTT. Its protein product is CASSFGANEKLFF.

The chain employs TRBV19 and TRBJ2-7; 9 positions agree with TRBD1. Germline trimming cut 4 bases from V and 6 bases from J; bases unmatched to any gene: 10. The CDR3 runs to 15 residues. Germline V CDR1 and CDR2: LNHDA, SQIVND (reference sequence). CDR3 amino acids: CASSNFGTGIREQYF. CDR3 sequence (DNA): TGTGCCAGTAGTAATTTCGGGACAGGGATTCGCGAGCAGTACTTC.

CDR3 in DNA: TGTGCCAGCAGCTTAGCTCAGGGGCGGAGTTCACCCCTCCACTTT. Translating gives CASSLAQGRSSPLHF. The rearrangement links TRBV11-2 to TRBJ1-6, with D possibly being TRBD1 (6 bases). The germline V and J ends were trimmed by 1 base and 9 bases, with 13 bases remaining between them. In germline, CDR1 is SGHAT, CDR2 FQNNGV. The CDR3 loop spans 15 amino acids. Complete variable domain (other parts from reference TRBV11-2 and TRBJ1-6): EAGVAQSPRYKIIEKRQSVAFWCNPISGHATLYWYQQILGQGPKLLIQFQNNGVVDDSQLPKDRFSAERLKGVDSTLKIQPAKLEDSAVYLCASSLAQGRSSPLHFGNGTRLTVT.

The chain employs TRBV9 and TRBJ2-1, with D perhaps matching TRBD1 (5 bases). Trimming took 0 bases from V and 3 from J, leaving 10 bases between them. Germline V lookup: CDR1 SGDLS, CDR2 YYNGEE. CDR3 size: 15 residues. The CDR3 loop reads CASSVDGHNYNEQFF. The CDR3 bases are TGTGCCAGCAGCGTAGATGGACACAACTACAATGAGCAGTTCTTC.

The chain links TRBV5-1 to TRBJ2-5, with 7 bases identical to TRBD2. Germline-derived CDR1 and CDR2 are SGHRS and YFSETQ. The length of the CDR3 is 18 residues. Trimming cost V 1 base and J 4 bases; bases outside gene matches: 16. The CDR3 loop is CASSLNWAGSSGGETQYF. DNA of the CDR3: TGCGCCAGCAGCTTGAATTGGGCAGGTTCGTCGGGAGGAGAGACCCAGTACTTC.

The CDR3 spells CASSLRDVGAYEQYF. The CDR3 nucleotides read TGTGCCAGCAGCTTGAGGGATGTAGGCGCCTACGAGCAGTACTTC. The J gene is TRBJ2-7, the V gene TRBV5-6; D is undetermined. Trimming pared 1 base from V and 2 bases from J, leaving 13 bases between. CDR3 length: 15 amino acids. Germline V gene sequence: CDR1 SGHDT, CDR2 YYEEEE.

The V gene is TRBV7-9, the J gene TRBJ2-7, with a tentative D call TRBD1 (5 bases). In germline, CDR1 is SEHNR, CDR2 FQNEAQ (reference sequence). There are 11 residues in the CDR3. Between the trimmed V and J ends, which lost 5 bases and 5 bases, there was a span of 7 bases. CDR3 sequence: CASSRGNEQYF. The CDR3 region has the DNA TGTGCCAGCAGCAGGGGCAACGAGCAGTACTTC.

In its sample, this clone was seen once. V usage is TRBV6-1 and J usage is TRBJ1-4, with 7 positions matching TRBD1. CDR1 is MNHNS, CDR2 SASEGT, per germline. The J segment lost 2 bases and the V segment lost 4 bases, leaving 7 bases of the junction unmatched. CDR3 length: 16 residues. CDR3 nucleotides: TGTGCCAGCAGTGCCCCCCCGGGACAGACTAATGAAAAACTGTTTTTT. Encoded protein: CASSAPPGQTNEKLFF.

This sequence joins TRBV19 and TRBJ1-1, with a weak D call TRBD1 (6 bases). Germline CDR1 reads LNHDA; CDR2 reads SQIVND (reference sequence). The CDR3 length is 15 residues. V lost 0 bases and J lost 4, with 12 bases in between. CDR3 protein: CASSIDLGGGTEAFF. The DNA of the CDR3 is TGTGCCAGTAGTATAGATCTAGGGGGAGGCACTGAAGCTTTCTTT.

This clone came up once. The chain has TRBV7-3 and TRBJ2-1; D perhaps matches TRBD2 (6 bases). The V end was cut by 4 bases, the J end by 0 bases, with 10 bases between. CDR3 length: 15 amino acids. The germline gives CDR1 SGHTA, CDR2 FQGTGA. For the CDR3, the DNA is TGTGCCAGCAGCTCGGACGGGAGCTCCTACAATGAGCAGTTCTTC. Amino acids: CASSSDGSSYNEQFF.

This clone was detected a few times. The chain combines TRBV6-1 with TRBJ1-6; D uncertain. This CDR3 is 13 amino acids long. The germline V gene encodes CDR1 MNHNS and CDR2 SASEGT. Trimming left V 7 bases short and J 3 bases short, with 7 bases between. Here the CDR3 reads CASIRDYNSPLHF. The CDR3 nucleotides are TGTGCCAGCATTAGGGACTATAATTCACCCCTCCACTTT.

The V call is TRBV6-1, the J call TRBJ2-2; 13 bases align to TRBD2. V lost 6 bases to trimming and J lost 6 bases; unmatched junction nucleotides: 1. CDR1 and CDR2 from the germline V gene are MNHNS and SASEGT. The CDR3 totals 14 residues. In DNA form, the CDR3 reads TGTGCCAGCAGGGGACTAGCGGGACCCGGGGAGCTGTTTTTT. Translation gives CASRGLAGPGELFF.

The chain links TRBV29-1 to TRBJ2-7, with D possibly TRBD1 on 6 matching bases. Trimming cost V 1 base and J 2 bases, with 15 bases left between them. Per the germline V gene, CDR1 is SQVTM and CDR2 is ANQGSEA. The CDR3 is 15 amino acids. As DNA, the CDR3 is TGCAGCGTTGAAGCATGGGACAACGGCACCTACGAGCAGTACTTC. Its translation: CSVEAWDNGTYEQYF.

The rearrangement joins TRBV19 to TRBJ2-7; possible D gene TRBD1, 6 bases. Germline CDR1 reads LNHDA; CDR2 reads SQIVND (reference sequence). Trimming removed 5 bases at V and 2 bases at J, with 13 bases between. There are 14 residues in the CDR3. The CDR3 bases are TGTGCCAGTAGTTCCCTCCGGGACACCTACGAGCAGTACTTC. Translation gives CASSSLRDTYEQYF.